This record covers a single TCR beta chain. The data were produced by immunoSEQ multiplex PCR, yet TCRdb's version contains in-frame clones alone and is incomplete. The repertoire holds about 66,000 clones, with about 86% as singletons. This entry is derived from a study of blood T cell repertoires in COVID-19. Study background: PBMCs, B-cell-depleted T cells, or T cells were the source of the cDNA or gDNA that made up the material.

This CDR3 is built from 16 residues. With 3 bases clipped from V and 4 bases from J, the junction kept 9 bases outside the gene matches. Germline CDR1 LNHDA, CDR2 SQIVND (reference sequence). The sequence was collected from a man between 45 and 60 years old with active COVID-19. Sequenced input: peripheral blood. The chain uses TRBV19 and TRBJ1-2, with 9 bases lining up with TRBD1. CDR3 nucleotide sequence: TGTGCCAGTAGTATTAACAGGGGGCGCGGGCTCTATGGCTACACCTTC. This gives the protein CASSINRGRGLYGYTF.